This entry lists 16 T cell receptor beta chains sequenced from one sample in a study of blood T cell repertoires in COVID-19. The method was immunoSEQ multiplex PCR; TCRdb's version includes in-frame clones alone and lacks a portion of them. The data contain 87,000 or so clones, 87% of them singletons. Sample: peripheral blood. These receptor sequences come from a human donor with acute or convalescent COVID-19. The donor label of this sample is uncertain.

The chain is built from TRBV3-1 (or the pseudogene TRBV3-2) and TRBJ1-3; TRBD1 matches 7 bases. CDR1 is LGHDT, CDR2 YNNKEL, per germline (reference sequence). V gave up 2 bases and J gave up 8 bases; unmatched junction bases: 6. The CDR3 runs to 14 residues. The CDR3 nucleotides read TGTGCCAGCAGCCAACCGACAGGGCTCTACACCATATATTTT. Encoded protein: CASSQPTGLYTIYF.

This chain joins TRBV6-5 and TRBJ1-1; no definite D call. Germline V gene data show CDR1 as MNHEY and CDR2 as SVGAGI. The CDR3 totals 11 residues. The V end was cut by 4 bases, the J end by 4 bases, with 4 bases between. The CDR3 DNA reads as TGTGCCAGCAGTTCCCGCACTGAAGCTTTCTTT. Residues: CASSSRTEAFF.

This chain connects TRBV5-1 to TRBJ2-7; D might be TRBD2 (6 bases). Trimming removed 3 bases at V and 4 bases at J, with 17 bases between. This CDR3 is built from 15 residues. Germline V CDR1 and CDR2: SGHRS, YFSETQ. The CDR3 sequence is CASSWGRSPGYEQYF. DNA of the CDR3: TGCGCCAGCAGCTGGGGGAGGTCCCCGGGGTACGAGCAGTACTTC.

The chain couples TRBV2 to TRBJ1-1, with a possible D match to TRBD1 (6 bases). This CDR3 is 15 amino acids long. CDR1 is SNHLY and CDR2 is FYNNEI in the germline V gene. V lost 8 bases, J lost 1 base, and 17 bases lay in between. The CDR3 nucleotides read TGTGCCAGCCGGCCCCAGGGGACCCCGAACACTGAAGCTTTCTTT. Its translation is CASRPQGTPNTEAFF.

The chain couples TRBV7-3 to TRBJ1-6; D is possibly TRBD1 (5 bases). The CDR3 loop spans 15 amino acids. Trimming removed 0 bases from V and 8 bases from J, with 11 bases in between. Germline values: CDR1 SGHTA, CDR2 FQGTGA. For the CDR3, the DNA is TGTGCCAGCAGCTTAACCCAGCCACAGGATTCACCCCTCCACTTT. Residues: CASSLTQPQDSPLHF. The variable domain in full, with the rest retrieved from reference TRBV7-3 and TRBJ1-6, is GAGVSQTPSNKVTEKGKYVELRCDPISGHTALYWYRQSLGQGPEFLIYFQGTGAADDSGLPNDRFFAVRPEGSVSTLKIQRTERGDSAVYLCASSLTQPQDSPLHFGNGTRLTVT.

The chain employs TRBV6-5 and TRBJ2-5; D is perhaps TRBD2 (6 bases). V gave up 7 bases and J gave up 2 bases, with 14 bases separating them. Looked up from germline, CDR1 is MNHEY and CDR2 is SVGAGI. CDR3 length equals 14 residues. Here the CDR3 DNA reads TGTGCCAGCAACCGGGACTTAGCGCAAGAGACCCAGTACTTC. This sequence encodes CASNRDLAQETQYF.

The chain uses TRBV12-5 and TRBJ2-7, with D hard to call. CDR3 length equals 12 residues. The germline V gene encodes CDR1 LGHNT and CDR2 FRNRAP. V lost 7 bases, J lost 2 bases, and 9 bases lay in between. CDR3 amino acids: CASAPRTYEQYF. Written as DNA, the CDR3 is TGTGCTAGTGCTCCCAGAACCTACGAGCAGTACTTC.

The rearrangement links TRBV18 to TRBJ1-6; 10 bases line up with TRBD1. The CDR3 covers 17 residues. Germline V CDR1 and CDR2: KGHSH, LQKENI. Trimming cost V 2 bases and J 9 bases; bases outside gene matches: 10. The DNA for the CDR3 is TGTGCCAGCTCACCAAGCGTGCGACAGGGGGCAGGTTCACCCCTCCACTTT. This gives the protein CASSPSVRQGAGSPLHF.

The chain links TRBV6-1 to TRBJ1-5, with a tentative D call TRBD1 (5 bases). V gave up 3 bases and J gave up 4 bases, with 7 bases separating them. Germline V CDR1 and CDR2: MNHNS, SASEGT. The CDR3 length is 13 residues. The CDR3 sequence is CASSDRANQPQHF. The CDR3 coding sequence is TGTGCCAGCAGTGACAGGGCGAATCAGCCCCAGCATTTT.

The CDR3 sequence: CAGRGGWNTGELFF. CDR3 DNA: TGTGCCGGCCGGGGGGGCTGGAACACCGGGGAGCTGTTTTTT. The J gene is TRBJ2-2, the V gene TRBV30; 8 positions agree with TRBD2. The CDR3 covers 14 residues. Germline loops: CDR1 GTSNPN, CDR2 SVGIG (reference sequence). Trimming at V came to 8 bases and at J to 1 base, leaving 6 bases not matched to a gene.

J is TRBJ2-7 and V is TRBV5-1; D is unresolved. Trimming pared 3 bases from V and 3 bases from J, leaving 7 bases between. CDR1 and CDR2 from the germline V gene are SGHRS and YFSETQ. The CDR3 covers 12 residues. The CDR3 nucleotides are TGCGCCAGCAGCTCCAACTTCTACGAGCAGTACTTC. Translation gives CASSSNFYEQYF.

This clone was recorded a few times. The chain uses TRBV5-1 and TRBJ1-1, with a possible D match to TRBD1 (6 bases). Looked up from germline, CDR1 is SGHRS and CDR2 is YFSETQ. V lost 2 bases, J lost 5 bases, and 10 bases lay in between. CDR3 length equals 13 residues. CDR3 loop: CASSFNRATEAFF. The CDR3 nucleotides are TGCGCCAGCAGCTTTAACAGGGCGACTGAAGCTTTCTTT. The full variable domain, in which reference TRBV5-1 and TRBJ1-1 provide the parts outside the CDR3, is KAGVTQTPRYLIKTRGQQVTLSCSPISGHRSVSWYQQTPGQGLQFLFEYFSETQRNKGNFPGRFSGRQFSNSRSEMNVSTLELGDSALYLCASSFNRATEAFFGQGTRLTVV.

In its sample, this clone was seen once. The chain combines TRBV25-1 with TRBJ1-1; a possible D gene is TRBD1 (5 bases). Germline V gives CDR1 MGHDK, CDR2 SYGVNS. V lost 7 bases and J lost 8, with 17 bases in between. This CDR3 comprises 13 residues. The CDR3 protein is CASIGAGEEEAFF. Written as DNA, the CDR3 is TGTGCCAGCATAGGGGCCGGCGAGGAAGAAGCTTTCTTT.

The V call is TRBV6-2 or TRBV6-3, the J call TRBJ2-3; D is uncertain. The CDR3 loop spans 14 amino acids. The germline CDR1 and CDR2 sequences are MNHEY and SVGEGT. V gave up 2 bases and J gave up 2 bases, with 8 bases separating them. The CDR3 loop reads CASSYGRITDTQYF. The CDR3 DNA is TGTGCCAGCAGTTACGGCAGGATCACAGATACGCAGTATTTT.

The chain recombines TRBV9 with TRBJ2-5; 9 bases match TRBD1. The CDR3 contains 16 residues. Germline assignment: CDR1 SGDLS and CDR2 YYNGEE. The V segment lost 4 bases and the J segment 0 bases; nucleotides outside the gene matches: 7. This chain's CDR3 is CASSSVGTGYQETQYF. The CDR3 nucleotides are TGTGCCAGCAGCTCAGTGGGGACAGGGTACCAAGAGACCCAGTACTTC.

The CDR3 bases are TGTGCCAGCAGCCCCCAAGGGCGGGGGTTCCCAGATACGCAGTATTTT. Encoded protein: CASSPQGRGFPDTQYF. V usage is TRBV7-3 and J usage is TRBJ2-3, with 7 bases identical to TRBD2. V lost 5 bases to trimming and J lost 4 bases; unmatched junction nucleotides: 12. The CDR3 is 16 residues long. Germline CDR1 reads SGHTA; CDR2 reads FQGTGA.